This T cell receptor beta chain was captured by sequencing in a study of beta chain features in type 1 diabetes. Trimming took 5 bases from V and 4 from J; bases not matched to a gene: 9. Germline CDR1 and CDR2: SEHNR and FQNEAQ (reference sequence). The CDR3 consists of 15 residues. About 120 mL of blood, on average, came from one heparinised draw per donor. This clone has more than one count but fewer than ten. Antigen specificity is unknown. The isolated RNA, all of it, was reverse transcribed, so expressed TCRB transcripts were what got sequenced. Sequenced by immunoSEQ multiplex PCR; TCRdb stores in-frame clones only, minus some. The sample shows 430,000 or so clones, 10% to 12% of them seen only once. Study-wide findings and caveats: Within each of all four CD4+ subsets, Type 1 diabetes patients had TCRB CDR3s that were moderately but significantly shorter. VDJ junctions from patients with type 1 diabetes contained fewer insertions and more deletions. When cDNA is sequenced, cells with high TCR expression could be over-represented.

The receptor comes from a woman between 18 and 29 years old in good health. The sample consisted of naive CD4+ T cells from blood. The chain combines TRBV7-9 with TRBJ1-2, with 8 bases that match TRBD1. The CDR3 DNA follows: TGTGCCAGCAGCAACCAACAGGGGGATGGCTATGGCTACACCTTC. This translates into CASSNQQGDGYGYTF.